Listed here are 26 T cell receptor beta chains from one sample, sequenced in a study of blood T cell repertoires in COVID-19. Clones were sequenced by immunoSEQ multiplex PCR, and TCRdb holds only the in-frame ones, with some missing. Here the sample spans 150,000 to 200,000 clones, approximately 90% being singletons. The sequenced sample was peripheral blood. The origin of the receptors is a man younger than 35 with active or convalescent COVID-19.

The chain uses TRBV18 and TRBJ1-6, with 7 positions matching TRBD1. V lost 8 bases, J lost 6 bases, and 4 bases stayed unmatched. Germline V CDR1 and CDR2: KGHSH, LQKENI. The CDR3 sequence is 13 residues long. The DNA for the CDR3 is TGTGCCAGCCGACAGGGAGGTAATTCACCCCTCCACTTT. Amino acids: CASRQGGNSPLHF.

The chain couples TRBV5-8 to TRBJ2-1; the match to TRBD2 covers 9 bases. CDR1 is SGHTS, CDR2 YDEGEE, per germline. The ends lost 4 bases at V and 4 bases at J; junction bases unmatched: 12. The CDR3 runs to 17 residues. CDR3 DNA sequence: TGTGCCAGCAGCCTGGCCGCGGCGGGAGGGAGTTACAATGAGCAGTTCTTC. This gives the protein CASSLAAAGGSYNEQFF.

The chain uses TRBV7-9 and TRBJ1-4; TRBD1 aligns across 8 bases. The V segment lost 4 bases and the J segment 3 bases; nucleotides outside the gene matches: 7. This CDR3 has 16 residues. The germline CDR1 and CDR2 sequences are SEHNR and FQNEAQ (reference sequence). CDR3 in DNA: TGTGCCAGCAGCTCCAGGGGGCGCGGTGCTAATGAAAAACTGTTTTTT. This codes for CASSSRGRGANEKLFF.

V is TRBV29-1 and J is TRBJ2-5, with unresolved D. The CDR3 is 14 amino acids. Per the germline V gene, CDR1 is SQVTM and CDR2 is ANQGSEA. V was trimmed by 1 base and J by 5 bases, leaving 14 bases between them. The chain's CDR3 is CSVEGESARETQYF. CDR3 coding DNA: TGCAGCGTTGAAGGAGAATCGGCGCGGGAGACCCAGTACTTC.

J is TRBJ1-2 and V is TRBV28, with D possibly TRBD1 on 5 matching bases. Trimming took 5 bases from V and 7 from J, leaving 11 bases between them. The CDR3 extends over 12 amino acids. The germline gives CDR1 MDHEN, CDR2 SYDVKM. CDR3 in DNA: TGTGCCAGCAGTCTTGACAGAGCTGGCTACACCTTC. It yields the protein CASSLDRAGYTF.

The genes are TRBV5-4 and TRBJ2-3, with D maybe TRBD1 (6 bases). There are 11 residues in the CDR3. Trimming left V 5 bases short and J 10 bases short, with 11 bases between. Germline loops: CDR1 SGHNT, CDR2 YYREEE (reference sequence). The CDR3 coding sequence is TGTGCCAGCAGTCTACAGGGTTCGCAGTATTTT. This codes for CASSLQGSQYF.

J is TRBJ1-5 and V is TRBV5-1; D gene ambiguous. Per germline, CDR1 SGHRS and CDR2 YFSETQ. This CDR3 has 13 amino acids. V dropped 0 bases and J dropped 4 bases, with 5 bases sitting between them. CDR3 DNA: TGCGCCAGCAGCTTGGCGCTAAATCAGCCCCAGCATTTT. It codes for CASSLALNQPQHF. The variable domain in full, completed from reference TRBV5-1 and TRBJ1-5, reads KAGVTQTPRYLIKTRGQQVTLSCSPISGHRSVSWYQQTPGQGLQFLFEYFSETQRNKGNFPGRFSGRQFSNSRSEMNVSTLELGDSALYLCASSLALNQPQHFGDGTRLSIL.

CDR3 residues: CASTIGQGAYGYTF. The CDR3 nucleotides read TGTGCCAGCACCATTGGACAGGGGGCCTATGGCTACACCTTC. The gene calls are TRBV2 and TRBJ1-2, with 11 bases fitting TRBD1. The junction had 5 bases not matched to a gene; V was cut back by 7 bases and J by 4 bases. The CDR3 runs 14 residues. Germline assignment: CDR1 SNHLY and CDR2 FYNNEI. The variable domain in full, completed from reference TRBV2 and TRBJ1-2, reads EPEVTQTPSHQVTQMGQEVILRCVPISNHLYFYWYRQILGQKVEFLVSFYNNEISEKSEIFDDQFSVERPDGSNFTLKIRSTKLEDSAMYFCASTIGQGAYGYTFGSGTRLTVV.

The chain is built from TRBV2 and TRBJ2-7, with TRBD1 identical over 10 bases. The CDR3 runs 15 residues. The junction had 9 bases not matched to a gene; V was cut back by 5 bases and J by 5 bases. Looked up from germline, CDR1 is SNHLY and CDR2 is FYNNEI. For the CDR3, the DNA is TGTGCCAGCAGTTCCACGGGACAGGGGACCGACGAGCAGTACTTC. Its translation: CASSSTGQGTDEQYF.

The count of this clone is one. The chain employs TRBV19 and TRBJ2-1, with TRBD2 matching over 12 bases. This CDR3 region has 16 residues. The V segment lost 6 bases and the J segment 2 bases; nucleotides outside the gene matches: 5. In germline, CDR1 is LNHDA, CDR2 SQIVND (reference sequence). The DNA for the CDR3 is TGTGCCAGTAGGATTACTAGCGGGGGGACCTACAATGAGCAGTTCTTC. Its protein is CASRITSGGTYNEQFF.

This clone has a single count. The chain is built from TRBV12-3 or TRBV12-4 and TRBJ1-1; D might be TRBD1 (5 bases). The CDR3 has 13 amino acids. The V and J ends lost 6 bases and 5 bases respectively, with 13 bases between them. The CDR3 DNA reads as TGTGCCAGCAGCCCGGTGGAGGGGACTGAAGCTTTCTTT. Translated: CASSPVEGTEAFF.

This CDR3 is CASSFWDTNQPQHF. CDR3 sequence (DNA): TGTGCCAGCAGCTTTTGGGACACCAATCAGCCCCAGCATTTT. The chain uses TRBV7-9 and TRBJ1-5; possibly TRBD1 for D (6 bases). The V and J ends lost 3 bases and 3 bases respectively, with 9 bases between them. CDR3 length: 14 amino acids. Germline CDR1 and CDR2: SEHNR and FQNEAQ (reference sequence).

The chain joins TRBV23-1 to TRBJ1-2; 8 positions match TRBD1. TRBV23-1 counts as an open reading frame of uncertain function. The CDR3 sequence is 14 residues long. V was pared by 2 bases and J by 6 bases, with 5 bases of the junction left unmatched. The CDR3 region is CASSQRGQADGYTF. CDR3 sequence (DNA): TGCGCCAGCAGTCAACGGGGACAGGCGGATGGCTACACCTTC.

V gene TRBV7-2 combines with J gene TRBJ1-5; TRBD1 might be the D (5 bases). V was pared by 1 base and J by 1 base, with 8 bases between. Germline assignment: CDR1 SGHTA and CDR2 FQGNSA. There are 15 residues in the CDR3. CDR3 region: CASSLEGHSNQPQHF. DNA for the CDR3: TGTGCCAGCAGCTTAGAAGGACACAGCAATCAGCCCCAGCATTTT.

The V and J genes are TRBV9 and TRBJ1-1, with 8 bases that match TRBD1. Germline lookup yields CDR1 SGDLS and CDR2 YYNGEE. The CDR3 length is 14 residues. J was trimmed by 5 bases and V by 6 bases; bases with no gene match: 9. This CDR3 is CASTQTGEKTEAFF. The CDR3 DNA reads TGTGCCAGCACTCAGACAGGGGAGAAGACTGAAGCTTTCTTT.

The V and J genes are TRBV28 and TRBJ2-2, with D perhaps TRBD2 (5 bases). Germline V CDR1 and CDR2: MDHEN, SYDVKM. CDR3 length equals 14 residues. V was clipped by 5 bases and J by 5 bases, with 12 bases between them. CDR3 amino acids: CASSANPGTGELFF. The CDR3 region has the DNA TGTGCCAGCAGTGCGAATCCGGGAACCGGGGAGCTGTTTTTT.

The chain couples TRBV6-2 or TRBV6-3 to TRBJ1-3; D may be TRBD1 (6 bases). V shed 8 bases and J shed 0 bases, with 17 bases lying between them. The CDR3 extends over 16 amino acids. CDR1 and CDR2 from the germline V gene are MNHEY and SVGEGT. In DNA, the CDR3 is TGTGCCAGCCGCCCGACAGGAATATTCTCTGGAAACACCATATATTTT. This gives the protein CASRPTGIFSGNTIYF.

This clone came up a few times. Other DNA sequences of this sample code for an identical CDR3. This chain joins TRBV27 and TRBJ2-1; 7 bases align to TRBD2. CDR3 size: 15 residues. J lost 2 bases, V lost 3 bases, and 4 bases had no gene match. Germline CDR1 and CDR2: MNHEY and SMNVEV (reference sequence). The CDR3 here is CASSLSGRAYNEQFF. The CDR3 coding sequence is TGTGCCAGCAGTTTGTCGGGGAGGGCCTACAATGAGCAGTTCTTC.

V and J are TRBV7-9 and TRBJ2-1; D is perhaps TRBD2 (6 bases). The CDR3 is made up of 17 amino acids. V was shortened by 1 base and J by 7 bases, with 20 bases between the two germline ends. Germline values: CDR1 SEHNR, CDR2 FQNEAQ (reference sequence). Here the CDR3 reads CASSLVGGGGTENEQFF. CDR3 nucleotides: TGTGCCAGCAGCTTAGTCGGCGGAGGAGGGACGGAGAATGAGCAGTTCTTC. The full variable domain, with the rest looked up from reference TRBV7-9 and TRBJ2-1, is DTGVSQNPRHKITKRGQNVTFRCDPISEHNRLYWYRQTLGQGPEFLTYFQNEAQLEKSRLLSDRFSAERPKGSFSTLEIQRTEQGDSAMYLCASSLVGGGGTENEQFFGPGTRLTVL.

Regarding this clone: Other DNA sequences in the sample encode the same CDR3. This chain's CDR3 is CASSLSTGNQPQHF. The CDR3 DNA follows: TGTGCCAGCAGCCTCTCGACAGGCAATCAGCCCCAGCATTTT. The V gene is TRBV7-9, the J gene TRBJ1-5, with a possible D match to TRBD1 (5 bases). The CDR3 runs to 14 residues. Germline V gives CDR1 SEHNR, CDR2 FQNEAQ (reference sequence). V lost 5 bases and J 2 bases, leaving 10 bases between the germline ends.

The genes are TRBV19 and TRBJ2-2, with a weak D call TRBD1 (6 bases). The CDR3 spans 14 residues. V lost 7 bases, J lost 3 bases, and 12 bases lay in between. Germline V lookup: CDR1 LNHDA, CDR2 SQIVND (reference sequence). The CDR3 protein is CASTRGMYTGELFF. DNA for the CDR3: TGTGCCAGTACCAGGGGAATGTACACCGGGGAGCTGTTTTTT.

This sequence joins TRBV3-1 (or the pseudogene TRBV3-2) and TRBJ1-3; 9 nucleotides line up with TRBD1. The CDR3 loop spans 18 amino acids. V shed 0 bases, J shed 1 base, and the junction held 7 bases outside the gene matches. Germline-derived CDR1 and CDR2 are LGHDT and YNNKEL (reference sequence). CDR3 coding DNA: TGTGCCAGCAGCCAAGATGGTGACAGGGGGGTTTCTGGAAACACCATATATTTT. This gives the protein CASSQDGDRGVSGNTIYF.

The chain couples TRBV6-2 or TRBV6-3 to TRBJ2-5; 12 bases align to TRBD2. Germline V gene lookup returns CDR1 MNHEY and CDR2 SVGEGT. The CDR3 has 16 residues. The J segment lost 0 bases and the V segment lost 5 bases, leaving 4 bases of the junction unmatched. Here the CDR3 reads CASSGLAGGHQETQYF. The CDR3 DNA follows: TGTGCCAGCAGTGGTCTAGCGGGGGGGCACCAAGAGACCCAGTACTTC.

The chain employs TRBV28 and TRBJ2-7, with a possible D match to TRBD1 (5 bases). Deletions cut 2 bases from V and 2 bases from J, with 13 bases between. This CDR3 is 15 amino acids long. Looked up from germline, CDR1 is MDHEN and CDR2 is SYDVKM. In DNA, the CDR3 is TGTGCCAGCAGTTTACGACAGTCTCCCCCCTACGAGCAGTACGTC. Its translation: CASSLRQSPPYEQYV.

The rearrangement links TRBV4-2 to TRBJ2-1, with 7 bases lining up with TRBD1. V gave up 1 base and J gave up 0 bases; unmatched junction bases: 0. Germline values: CDR1 LGHNA, CDR2 YNFKEQ. The CDR3 is 15 residues long. CDR3 nucleotide sequence: TGTGCCAGCAGCCAAGGACAGGGCTCCTACAATGAGCAGTTCTTC. The encoded protein is CASSQGQGSYNEQFF.

On this clone: At the DNA level, this CDR3 is encoded by other sequences in the same sample as well. V gene TRBV7-9 combines with J gene TRBJ1-2; no definite D call. Trimming removed 4 bases from V and 8 bases from J, with 8 bases in between. The CDR3 has 11 amino acids. CDR1 is SEHNR, CDR2 FQNEAQ, per germline (reference sequence). The CDR3 nucleotides are TGTGCCAGCAGCTCCGGAGTGGGCTACACCTTC. Translation: CASSSGVGYTF. Filled out from reference TRBV7-9 and TRBJ1-2, the complete variable domain reads DTGVSQNPRHKITKRGQNVTFRCDPISEHNRLYWYRQTLGQGPEFLTYFQNEAQLEKSRLLSDRFSAERPKGSFSTLEIQRTEQGDSAMYLCASSSGVGYTFGSGTRLTVV.